This T cell receptor (beta chain) stems from a study of cytomegalovirus exposure and HLA in healthy donors. Primers for the PCR totalled 60 Vbeta and 13 Jbeta. Libraries were prepared by immunoSEQ multiplex PCR; TCRdb keeps only in-frame clonotypes and omits some of them. The sample holds 120,000 or so clones, about 83% seen once. The CDR3 loop spans 14 amino acids. The germline V gene encodes CDR1 MDHEN and CDR2 SYDVKM. V was clipped by 3 bases and J by 5 bases, with 13 bases between them. Whole-study findings and limits: Investigators reported 150 to 200 TCR beta chains as tied to cytomegalovirus. Relative to equally common others, HLA-associated TCR beta chains showed greater clonal expansion in a later analysis. Associated with HLA alleles at 0.05 false discovery rate in a later analysis were about 17,000 TCR beta sequences.

Points on this clone: Its antigen is still unknown.

The sample consisted of PBMCs. The chain joins TRBV28 to TRBJ1-2, with D possibly matching TRBD1 (6 bases). This TCR derives from a man aged 25 to 45 in good health and CMV-seronegative. The CDR3 spells CASSLGGGGYGYTF. The CDR3 region has the DNA TGTGCCAGCAGTTTGGGGGGGGGCGGGTATGGCTACACCTTC.